Shown below are 18 T cell receptor beta chains from a single sample sequenced in a study of blood T cell repertoires in COVID-19. Here immunoSEQ multiplex PCR was the method, and the copy in TCRdb shows in-frame clones only, minus some. The table records around 150,000 clones, around 82% of them present only once. Sample: peripheral blood. The receptors here all came from a woman in her thirties or forties with COVID-19, enrolled during active disease.

CDR3 protein: CAISDKKISTNEKLFF. The CDR3 nucleotides are TGTGCCATCAGTGATAAAAAAATTTCAACTAATGAAAAACTGTTTTTT. The V and J genes are TRBV10-3 and TRBJ1-4; D not certain. Germline V gene lookup returns CDR1 ENHRY and CDR2 SYGVKD. This CDR3 comprises 16 residues. Trimming removed 3 bases from V and 0 bases from J, with 11 bases in between.

This rearrangement joins TRBV3-1 (or the pseudogene TRBV3-2) to TRBJ2-7; 10 bases fit TRBD2. Germline trimming cut 4 bases from V and 7 bases from J; bases unmatched to any gene: 10. Germline assignment: CDR1 LGHDT and CDR2 YNNKEL (reference sequence). This CDR3 contains 15 residues. The CDR3 loop is CASSLISGRAGEQYF. Here the CDR3 DNA reads TGTGCCAGCAGCCTAATCAGCGGGAGGGCGGGTGAGCAGTACTTC.

This CDR3 is CAISERDSRAGYTF. The CDR3 DNA follows: TGTGCCATCAGTGAAAGGGACAGCCGGGCCGGCTACACCTTC. The rearrangement uses TRBV10-3 and TRBJ1-2, with 7 bases that match TRBD1. The CDR3 contains 14 residues. Germline CDR1 is ENHRY and CDR2 is SYGVKD. The V gene end was trimmed by 3 bases and the J gene end by 8 bases; junction bases not matched to a gene: 9.

The DNA of the CDR3 is TGTGCCAGCAGATATAGGGGGAGTGGATATGGCTACACCTTC. Residues: CASRYRGSGYGYTF. This chain joins TRBV13 and TRBJ1-2; the D gene is possibly TRBD1 (6 bases). Germline V gives CDR1 PRHDT, CDR2 FYEKMQ (reference sequence). The V end was cut by 6 bases, the J end by 5 bases, with 16 bases between. This CDR3 has 14 amino acids.

The chain links TRBV12-3 or TRBV12-4 to TRBJ2-3; no clear D. CDR3 size: 13 residues. V dropped 2 bases and J dropped 1 base, with 4 bases sitting between them. CDR3 nucleotide sequence: TGTGCCAGCAGTTTACCAGGCACAGATACGCAGTATTTT. This gives the protein CASSLPGTDTQYF.

This clone was counted between two and nine times. Other DNA sequences in the sample encode the same CDR3. This sequence joins TRBV28 and TRBJ2-3; a possible D gene is TRBD2 (6 bases). This CDR3 contains 14 residues. Germline CDR1 reads MDHEN; CDR2 reads SYDVKM. The ends were cut back, 3 bases at V and 1 base at J, with 8 bases in the middle. The CDR3 sequence: CASSFVAGTDTQYF. In DNA, the CDR3 is TGTGCCAGCAGTTTCGTAGCGGGCACAGATACGCAGTATTTT.

Points on this clone: A junction end diverges from the germline sequence, so it may reflect a read error. This chain links TRBV7-9 with TRBJ2-7, with 10 bases aligning to TRBD1. The germline CDR1 and CDR2 sequences are SEHNR and FQNEAQ (reference sequence). This CDR3 has 17 amino acids. The DNA of the CDR3 is TGTGCCAGCAGCTCGAGCTTTGACAGGGGGCCCTCCCACGAGCAGTACTTC. This encodes CASSSSFDRGPSHEQYF.

The rearrangement joins TRBV10-2 to TRBJ2-2, with D possibly matching TRBD2 (5 bases). The CDR3 has 14 residues. Trimming took 3 bases from V and 5 from J, leaving 10 bases between them. The germline gives CDR1 WSHSY, CDR2 SAAADI. This chain's CDR3 is CASSEVRETGELFF. The CDR3 DNA reads as TGCGCCAGCAGTGAAGTTAGGGAGACCGGGGAGCTGTTTTTT.

The CDR3 DNA reads TGTGCCAGCAGTGGGGTTAGCGGCTACGAGCAGTACTTC. Translation gives CASSGVSGYEQYF. This chain joins TRBV2 and TRBJ2-7, with D maybe TRBD2 (6 bases). The germline V and J ends were trimmed by 4 bases and 3 bases, with 10 bases remaining between them. Germline-derived CDR1 and CDR2 are SNHLY and FYNNEI. The CDR3 has 13 amino acids.

This clone was picked up one time. CDR3 nucleotide sequence: TGTGCCAGCAGCTTAGGCGGGACGGGATATGGCTACACCTTC. Translation: CASSLGGTGYGYTF. The chain combines TRBV7-8 with TRBJ1-2, with a weak D call TRBD1 (5 bases). The CDR3 extends over 14 amino acids. Germline V gene lookup returns CDR1 SGHVS and CDR2 FQNEAQ. The V gene lost 1 base and the J gene lost 5 bases, with 11 bases spanning the gap.

The chain carries TRBV6-2 or TRBV6-3 and TRBJ1-5; D gene uncertain. This CDR3 is 15 amino acids long. V lost 5 bases and J lost 2, with 13 bases in between. Germline V lookup: CDR1 MNHEY, CDR2 SVGEGT. In DNA, the CDR3 is TGTGCCAGCAGTACCGGCGGCTGGGGCAATCAGCCCCAGCATTTT. This gives the protein CASSTGGWGNQPQHF.

This sequence joins TRBV6-2 or TRBV6-3 and TRBJ1-5; weak D call: TRBD1 (6 bases). Trimming shortened V by 4 bases and J by 1 base, and 8 bases separated the two germline ends. CDR3 length: 14 residues. Per germline, CDR1 MNHEY and CDR2 SVGEGT. The CDR3: CASSSTGSNQPQHF. CDR3 bases: TGTGCCAGCAGTTCTACAGGGAGCAATCAGCCCCAGCATTTT.

V usage is TRBV6-5 and J usage is TRBJ1-4; D not resolved. From germline, CDR1 is MNHEY and CDR2 SVGAGI. This CDR3 comprises 15 residues. Trimming stripped 6 bases from V and 0 bases from J, with 11 bases between. This CDR3 is CASRNPGATNEKLFF. The CDR3 DNA sequence: TGTGCCAGCAGAAACCCCGGTGCAACTAATGAAAAACTGTTTTTT.

This clone occurred once. This rearrangement joins TRBV6-2 or TRBV6-3 to TRBJ1-1; D is undetermined. V was trimmed by 6 bases and J by 0 bases, leaving 11 bases between them. The CDR3 spans 14 residues. Germline lookup yields CDR1 MNHEY and CDR2 SVGEGT. Written as DNA, the CDR3 is TGTGCCAGCAGCTCCATCACAGTGAACACTGAAGCTTTCTTT. As protein: CASSSITVNTEAFF.

The CDR3 DNA sequence: TGTGCCAGCAGTCGAGGACTAACCTATAATTCACCCCTCCACTTT. Translation: CASSRGLTYNSPLHF. The chain uses TRBV27 and TRBJ1-6, with no clear D. Germline lookup yields CDR1 MNHEY and CDR2 SMNVEV (reference sequence). Trimming removed 5 bases at V and 2 bases at J, with 10 bases between. CDR3 length: 15 residues.

The V gene is TRBV2, the J gene TRBJ2-2; D is perhaps TRBD1 (5 bases). V shed 7 bases and J shed 6 bases, with 15 bases lying between them. Germline assignment: CDR1 SNHLY and CDR2 FYNNEI. The CDR3 length is 14 residues. The CDR3 coding sequence is TGTGCCAGCAAGGCGAGCAGGGCCGCCGGGGAGCTGTTTTTT. This encodes CASKASRAAGELFF.

The gene calls are TRBV18 and TRBJ2-2; 7 bases agree with TRBD1. Germline V gene sequence: CDR1 KGHSH, CDR2 LQKENI. This CDR3 has 16 residues. V lost 2 bases and J lost 5; bases outside the gene matches: 8. In DNA, the CDR3 is TGTGCCAGCTCACCAAGCGACAGGGCGAGGACCGGGGAGCTGTTTTTT. Protein: CASSPSDRARTGELFF.

The V gene is TRBV19, the J gene TRBJ2-4, with D unresolved. The CDR3 has 14 residues. V lost 7 bases, J lost 2 bases, and 12 bases lay in between. CDR1 is LNHDA, CDR2 SQIVND, per germline (reference sequence). The CDR3 protein is CASTEPSPKNIQYF. The DNA for the CDR3 is TGTGCCAGTACCGAGCCATCCCCCAAAAACATTCAGTACTTC.